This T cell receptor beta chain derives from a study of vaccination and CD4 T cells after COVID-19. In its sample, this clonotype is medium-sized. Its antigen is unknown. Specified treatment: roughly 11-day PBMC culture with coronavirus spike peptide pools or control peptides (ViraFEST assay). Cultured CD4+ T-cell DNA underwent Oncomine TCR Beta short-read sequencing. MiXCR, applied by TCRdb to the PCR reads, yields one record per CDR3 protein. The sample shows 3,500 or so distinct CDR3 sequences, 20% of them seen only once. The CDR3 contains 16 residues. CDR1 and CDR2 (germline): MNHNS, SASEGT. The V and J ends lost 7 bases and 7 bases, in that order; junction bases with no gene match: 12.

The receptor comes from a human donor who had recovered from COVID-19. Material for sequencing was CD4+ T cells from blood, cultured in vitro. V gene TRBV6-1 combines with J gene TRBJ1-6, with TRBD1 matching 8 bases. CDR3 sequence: CASTENGQGGNSPLHF. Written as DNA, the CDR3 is TGTGCCAGCACAGAAAATGGACAGGGAGGGAATTCACCCCTCCACTTT.